The 28 T cell receptor beta chains reported below all come from one sample, sequenced in a study of blood T cell repertoires in COVID-19. Generated by immunoSEQ multiplex PCR, the TCRdb table keeps only in-frame clones and is missing some. The table records around 340,000 clones, approximately 89% of them present only once. Sequencing was done on a sample of peripheral blood. Receptors were obtained from a woman in her sixties or seventies with COVID-19, enrolled during active disease.

This chain uses TRBV12-3 or TRBV12-4 with TRBJ2-5; possibly TRBD1 for D (5 bases). The CDR3 extends over 12 amino acids. The germline V and J ends were trimmed by 6 bases and 5 bases, with 10 bases remaining between them. CDR3 region: CASSDPGETQYF. Here the CDR3 DNA reads TGTGCCAGCAGCGATCCAGGGGAGACCCAGTACTTC.

This clone came up once. The CDR3: CASSLDRGQPQHF. In nucleotides, the CDR3 is TGTGCCAGCAGCTTAGACAGAGGTCAGCCCCAGCATTTT. The chain carries TRBV11-3 and TRBJ1-5; D gene ambiguous. V was shortened by 0 bases and J by 6 bases, with 6 bases between the two germline ends. The CDR3 consists of 13 residues. The V gene's germline CDR1 is SGHNT and CDR2 YENEEA. The full variable domain, with the rest looked up from reference TRBV11-3 and TRBJ1-5, is EAGVVQSPRYKIIEKKQPVAFWCNPISGHNTLYWYLQNLGQGPELLIRYENEEAVDDSQLPKDRFSAERLKGVDSTLKIQPAELGDSAVYLCASSLDRGQPQHFGDGTRLSIL.

The CDR3 DNA reads as TGTGCCACCAGCAGAGATGGTTACAGGGGAATAGGTCAGCCCCAGCATTTT. It yields the protein CATSRDGYRGIGQPQHF. The rearrangement uses TRBV15 and TRBJ1-5, with 7 positions matching TRBD1. The germline gives CDR1 LNHNV, CDR2 YYDKDF (reference sequence). Trimming removed 0 bases from V and 6 bases from J; junction bases left unmatched: 11. This CDR3 comprises 17 residues. Supplemented by reference TRBV15 and TRBJ1-5, the full variable domain reads DAMVIQNPRYQVTQFGKPVTLSCSQTLNHNVMYWYQQKSSQAPKLLFHYYDKDFNNEADTPDNFQSRRPNTSFCFLDIRSPGLGDTAMYLCATSRDGYRGIGQPQHFGDGTRLSIL.

The rearrangement links TRBV29-1 to TRBJ2-5, with 8 bases lining up with TRBD2. The length of the CDR3 is 15 residues. Trimming cost V 4 bases and J 0 bases; bases outside gene matches: 7. Germline CDR1 SQVTM, CDR2 ANQGSEA. CDR3 amino acids: CSVVDSGKYQETQYF. The DNA for the CDR3 is TGCAGCGTTGTCGATAGCGGGAAGTACCAAGAGACCCAGTACTTC.

The chain recombines TRBV9 with TRBJ1-2; tentatively, D is TRBD1 (5 bases). This CDR3 spans 16 amino acids. The V gene's germline CDR1 is SGDLS and CDR2 YYNGEE. The V and J ends lost 5 bases and 4 bases respectively, with 21 bases between them. This CDR3 is CASSSRGGAYSYGYTF. The DNA for the CDR3 is TGTGCCAGCAGTTCCCGAGGAGGGGCGTATAGCTATGGCTACACCTTC.

The chain has TRBV12-1 and TRBJ2-3; the table names TRBD2, a call not compared with the DNA. TRBV12-1 is described as a pseudogene. This CDR3 has 17 residues. In DNA, the CDR3 is TGTGCCAGCAGCCTTGCGGCGGCGGGGGAGAACACAGATACGCAGTATTTT. It codes for CASSLAAAGENTDTQYF.

The gene calls are TRBV5-5 and TRBJ2-7; 8 positions agree with TRBD1. Germline V gives CDR1 SGHKS, CDR2 YYEKEE (reference sequence). This CDR3 spans 15 amino acids. Trimming cost V 4 bases and J 0 bases; bases outside gene matches: 6. CDR3 in amino acids: CASSTAGTGSYEQYF. The CDR3, as DNA: TGTGCCAGCAGCACTGCCGGGACAGGCTCCTACGAGCAGTACTTC.

The J gene is TRBJ1-2, the V gene TRBV19, with 9 nucleotides matching TRBD1. In germline, CDR1 is LNHDA, CDR2 SQIVND (reference sequence). The CDR3 is 14 amino acids. J lost 6 bases, V lost 4 bases, and 6 bases had no gene match. The CDR3 DNA follows: TGTGCCAGTAGTAGAGGACAGGGGATCCATGGCTACACCTTC. This sequence encodes CASSRGQGIHGYTF.

The V call is TRBV7-9, the J call TRBJ2-3, with 10 positions matching TRBD1. The CDR3 covers 15 residues. The germline CDR1 and CDR2 sequences are SEHNR and FQNEAQ (reference sequence). J lost 1 base, V lost 3 bases, and 1 base had no gene match. CDR3 DNA sequence: TGTGCCAGCAGCTTCGGGACAGGGGGCACAGATACGCAGTATTTT. Its protein is CASSFGTGGTDTQYF.

In this sample, this clone turned up a few times. J is TRBJ1-6 and V is TRBV4-1; TRBD1 is a possible D gene (6 bases). V was clipped by 0 bases and J by 2 bases, with 8 bases between them. CDR1 MGHRA and CDR2 YSYEKL come from the germline V gene. CDR3 length: 16 amino acids. CDR3 residues: CASSQDRTAYNSPLHF. CDR3 nucleotide sequence: TGCGCCAGCAGCCAAGACCGGACAGCCTATAATTCACCCCTCCACTTT.

The rearrangement links TRBV3-1 (or the pseudogene TRBV3-2) to TRBJ1-2; D not certain. The CDR3 is made up of 15 amino acids. The germline V gene encodes CDR1 LGHDT and CDR2 YNNKEL (reference sequence). The V gene lost 1 base and the J gene lost 0 bases, with 9 bases spanning the gap. CDR3 residues: CASSQGFGANYGYTF. The CDR3 DNA reads as TGTGCCAGCAGCCAAGGTTTCGGAGCTAACTATGGCTACACCTTC.

The V gene is TRBV27, the J gene TRBJ2-1; 8 bases align to TRBD2. The germline gives CDR1 MNHEY, CDR2 SMNVEV (reference sequence). The J segment lost 0 bases and the V segment lost 5 bases, leaving 3 bases of the junction unmatched. The CDR3 totals 15 residues. CDR3 loop: CASSPRGVSYNEQFF. The CDR3 DNA follows: TGTGCCAGCAGTCCGCGGGGGGTCTCCTACAATGAGCAGTTCTTC.

The CDR3 protein is CAISEAVQGAEGYTF. DNA of the CDR3: TGTGCCATCAGTGAGGCGGTACAGGGGGCAGAGGGCTACACCTTC. The rearrangement joins TRBV10-3 to TRBJ1-2, with 9 bases matching TRBD1. Trimming took 2 bases from V and 8 from J; bases not matched to a gene: 9. The CDR3 runs 15 residues. Per germline, CDR1 ENHRY and CDR2 SYGVKD.

This clone was counted a single time. The chain links TRBV5-1 to TRBJ1-1, with D uncertain. The germline V and J ends were trimmed by 0 bases and 4 bases, with 10 bases remaining between them. This CDR3 contains 14 residues. Per germline, CDR1 SGHRS and CDR2 YFSETQ. CDR3 protein: CASSLDHRGTEAFF. The CDR3 nucleotides are TGCGCCAGCAGCTTGGACCACCGGGGCACTGAAGCTTTCTTT.

The rearrangement links TRBV6-5 to TRBJ2-2, with a tentative D call TRBD1 (6 bases). CDR1 is MNHEY, CDR2 SVGAGI, per germline. This CDR3 is built from 14 residues. V lost 6 bases and J 4 bases, leaving 12 bases between the germline ends. This CDR3 is CASRDRELTGELFF. The CDR3 DNA sequence: TGTGCCAGCAGGGACAGAGAACTCACCGGGGAGCTGTTTTTT.

V gene TRBV5-1 combines with J gene TRBJ2-1, with TRBD2 matching 10 bases. The ends lost 4 bases at V and 4 bases at J; junction bases unmatched: 5. Germline loops: CDR1 SGHRS, CDR2 YFSETQ. CDR3 length: 15 amino acids. The CDR3 sequence is CASSPVAGGYNEQFF. In nucleotides, the CDR3 is TGCGCCAGCAGCCCGGTAGCGGGGGGTTACAATGAGCAGTTCTTC.

The CDR3 DNA reads as TGTGCCAGTAGCCGGGACGGGAGAGCCGAGACCCAGTACTTC. Its protein is CASSRDGRAETQYF. This chain connects TRBV19 to TRBJ2-5; tentatively, D is TRBD2 (6 bases). Germline V gene data show CDR1 as LNHDA and CDR2 as SQIVND (reference sequence). The CDR3 extends over 14 amino acids. V was clipped by 6 bases and J by 5 bases, with 16 bases between them.

This chain links TRBV11-2 with TRBJ2-7; 7 bases are a match to TRBD1. Germline V lookup: CDR1 SGHAT, CDR2 FQNNGV. The CDR3 extends over 15 amino acids. Trimming at V came to 4 bases and at J to 3 bases, leaving 9 bases not matched to a gene. CDR3 sequence: CASSSPRTGYYEQYF. DNA of the CDR3: TGTGCCAGCAGCTCACCCCGGACAGGATACTACGAGCAGTACTTC.

The V and J genes are TRBV5-1 and TRBJ2-2; TRBD1 aligns across 9 bases. The germline CDR1 and CDR2 sequences are SGHRS and YFSETQ. V dropped 2 bases and J dropped 4; count of bases not matched to a gene: 6. The CDR3 is 16 amino acids. The CDR3, as DNA: TGCGCCAGCAGCTTCCTAGGACAGGGGTCCACCGGGGAGCTGTTTTTT. It translates to CASSFLGQGSTGELFF.

The CDR3 loop is CASSYGGQGGYGYTF. DNA for the CDR3: TGTGCCAGCAGTTACGGGGGACAGGGGGGCTATGGCTACACCTTC. The chain links TRBV6-6 to TRBJ1-2, with TRBD1 identical over 11 bases. The CDR3 extends over 15 amino acids. CDR1 is MNHNY and CDR2 is SVGAGI in the germline V gene (reference sequence). V shed 2 bases, J shed 4 bases, and the junction held 3 bases outside the gene matches.

The chain links TRBV18 to TRBJ1-1; no firm D call. Germline CDR1 and CDR2: KGHSH and LQKENI. V lost 6 bases, J lost 0 bases, and 17 bases lay in between. CDR3 length equals 16 residues. The CDR3 nucleotides are TGTGCCAGCTCCCCCTCCGGGGTAGGGTTGAACACTGAAGCTTTCTTT. Its protein product is CASSPSGVGLNTEAFF.

This chain connects TRBV10-3 to TRBJ2-7; TRBD1 agrees at 8 bases. Unmatched junction bases numbered 6, after V lost 6 bases and J lost 2 bases. Germline CDR1 is ENHRY and CDR2 is SYGVKD. There are 14 residues in the CDR3. The CDR3 region is CAIRLGQGTYEQYF. The DNA of the CDR3 is TGTGCCATCAGGCTAGGACAGGGAACCTACGAGCAGTACTTC.

This chain links TRBV2 with TRBJ1-1, with unresolved D. The ends were cut back, 1 base at V and 1 base at J, with 7 bases in the middle. The V gene's germline CDR1 is SNHLY and CDR2 FYNNEI. The CDR3 covers 14 residues. This CDR3 reads CASSEVTGNTEAFF. The CDR3 DNA sequence: TGTGCCAGCAGTGAAGTCACGGGGAACACTGAAGCTTTCTTT.

This chain joins TRBV27 and TRBJ2-3; no clear D. Germline CDR1 is MNHEY and CDR2 is SMNVEV (reference sequence). V was clipped by 0 bases and J by 6 bases, with 7 bases between them. The length of the CDR3 is 13 residues. CDR3 amino acids: CASSLSRRDTQYF. In DNA form, the CDR3 reads TGTGCCAGCAGTTTATCTCGCAGGGATACGCAGTATTTT.

In DNA, the CDR3 is TGTGCCAGCAGCTTAAGGGCAGGGTCCGGGGAGCTGTTTTTT. Its protein product is CASSLRAGSGELFF. V gene TRBV7-9 combines with J gene TRBJ2-2; the D gene is possibly TRBD1 (5 bases). The V gene's germline CDR1 is SEHNR and CDR2 FQNEAQ (reference sequence). The length of the CDR3 is 14 residues. Trimming took 2 bases from V and 6 from J, leaving 10 bases between them.

CDR3 sequence (DNA): TGTGCCAGCAGCTACACAGGGATCAATCAGCCCCAGCATTTT. This encodes CASSYTGINQPQHF. V and J are TRBV2 and TRBJ1-5; weak D call: TRBD1 (6 bases). The CDR3 is 14 amino acids. V dropped 6 bases and J dropped 3 bases, with 12 bases sitting between them. Germline V gene data show CDR1 as SNHLY and CDR2 as FYNNEI. The entire variable domain, with the rest obtained from reference TRBV2 and TRBJ1-5, is as follows: EPEVTQTPSHQVTQMGQEVILRCVPISNHLYFYWYRQILGQKVEFLVSFYNNEISEKSEIFDDQFSVERPDGSNFTLKIRSTKLEDSAMYFCASSYTGINQPQHFGDGTRLSIL.

The chain carries TRBV30 and TRBJ1-5, with D possibly TRBD1 on 6 matching bases. Trimming stripped 2 bases from V and 10 bases from J, with 15 bases between. Germline V lookup: CDR1 GTSNPN, CDR2 SVGIG (reference sequence). CDR3 length: 13 amino acids. The CDR3 region is CAWSLRGGDPQHF. The CDR3 nucleotides read TGTGCCTGGAGTCTCAGGGGAGGGGATCCCCAGCATTTT.

The chain recombines TRBV5-1 with TRBJ2-1; perhaps TRBD1 as D (6 bases). V lost 5 bases and J lost 0, with 12 bases in between. The V gene's germline CDR1 is SGHRS and CDR2 YFSETQ. The CDR3 consists of 15 residues. CDR3 nucleotides: TGCGCCAGCAGGGTGGGACAAAGCTCCTACAATGAGCAGTTCTTC. Translation gives CASRVGQSSYNEQFF.